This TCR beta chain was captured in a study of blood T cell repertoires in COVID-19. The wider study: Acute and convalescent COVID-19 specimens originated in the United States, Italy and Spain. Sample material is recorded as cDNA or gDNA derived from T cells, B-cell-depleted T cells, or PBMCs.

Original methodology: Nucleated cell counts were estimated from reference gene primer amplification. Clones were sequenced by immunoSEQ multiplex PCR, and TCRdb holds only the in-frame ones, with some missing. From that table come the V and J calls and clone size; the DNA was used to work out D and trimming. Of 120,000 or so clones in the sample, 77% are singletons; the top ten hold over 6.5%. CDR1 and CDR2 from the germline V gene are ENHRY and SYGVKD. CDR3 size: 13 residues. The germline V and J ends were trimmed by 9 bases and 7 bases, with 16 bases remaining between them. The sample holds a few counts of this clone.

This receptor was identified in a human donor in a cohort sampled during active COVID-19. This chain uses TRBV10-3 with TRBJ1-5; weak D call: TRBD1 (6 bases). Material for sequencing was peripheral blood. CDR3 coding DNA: TGTGCCATTAAAGGGGGATTGGGGCAGCCCCAGCATTTT. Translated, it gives CAIKGGLGQPQHF.